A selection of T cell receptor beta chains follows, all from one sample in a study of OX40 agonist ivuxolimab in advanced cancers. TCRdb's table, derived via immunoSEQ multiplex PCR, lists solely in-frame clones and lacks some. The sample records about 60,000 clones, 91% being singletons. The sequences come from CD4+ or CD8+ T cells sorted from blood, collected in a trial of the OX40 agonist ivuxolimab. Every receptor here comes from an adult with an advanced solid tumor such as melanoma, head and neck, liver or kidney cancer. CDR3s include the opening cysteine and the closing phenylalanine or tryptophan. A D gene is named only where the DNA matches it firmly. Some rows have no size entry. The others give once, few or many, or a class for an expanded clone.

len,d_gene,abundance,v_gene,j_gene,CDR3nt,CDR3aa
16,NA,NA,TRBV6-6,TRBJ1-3,TGTGCCAGCAGTTACGGTTCGGGGGGCTCTGGAAACACCATATATTTT,CASSYGSGGSGNTIYF
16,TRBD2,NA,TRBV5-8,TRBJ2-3,TGTGCCAGCAGCTTGGCCAGCACTAGCGGTACAGATACGCAGTATTTT,CASSLASTSGTDTQYF
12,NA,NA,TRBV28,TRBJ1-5,TGTGTGTCAGGCAGGTTCAATCAGCCCCAGCATTTT,CVSGRFNQPQHF
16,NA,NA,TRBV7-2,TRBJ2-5,TGTGCCAGCAGCAAGCGGACGGGCGCTGTACAAGAGACCCAGTACTTC,CASSKRTGAVQETQYF
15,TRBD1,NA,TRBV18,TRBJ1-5,TGTGCCAGCTCACCAACAGGACAGGGGAGCCAGCCCCAGCATTTT,CASSPTGQGSQPQHF
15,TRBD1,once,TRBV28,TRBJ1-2,TGTGCCAGCAGACTCCCCGGAGGCAGGGGGCATGGCTACACCTTC,CASRLPGGRGHGYTF
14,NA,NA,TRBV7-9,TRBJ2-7,TGTGCCAGCAGCCCGTCCCCCGCGCCCTACGAGCAGTACTTC,CASSPSPAPYEQYF
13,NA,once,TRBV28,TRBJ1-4,TGTGCCACCAAGAATGGGGCTAATGAAAAACTGTTTTTT,CATKNGANEKLFF
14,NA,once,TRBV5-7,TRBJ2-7,TGTGCCAGCAGCTGGCGCAGTAGGGTCGGCGAGCAGTACTTC,CASSWRSRVGEQYF
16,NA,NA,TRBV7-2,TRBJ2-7,TGTGCCAGCAGCCTGGGCGGAACAGGGTACACCTACGAGCAGTACTTC,CASSLGGTGYTYEQYF
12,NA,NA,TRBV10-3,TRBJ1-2,TGTGCCATCAGCCCGGAACGAGCCAGCTACACCTTC,CAISPERASYTF
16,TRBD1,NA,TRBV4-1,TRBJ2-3,TGCGCCAGCAGCCAATCCTCAGGGGGCCGTGCAGATACGCAGTATTTT,CASSQSSGGRADTQYF
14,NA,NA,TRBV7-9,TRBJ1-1,TGTGCCAGCAGCTTATATGAAGGGTTTGCTGAAGCTTTCTTT,CASSLYEGFAEAFF
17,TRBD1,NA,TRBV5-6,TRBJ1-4,TGTGCCAGCAGCCGCGCTCAGACAGGGCAATATAATGAAAAACTGTTTTTT,CASSRAQTGQYNEKLFF
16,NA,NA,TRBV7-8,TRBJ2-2,TGTGCCAGCGCCCCGGCCCCTAGCGACCCGAGGAGGGAGCTGTTTTTT,CASAPAPSDPRRELFF
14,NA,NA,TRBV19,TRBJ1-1,TGTGCCAGTATAGTAAAGGGGTCGAACACTGAAGCTTTCTTT,CASIVKGSNTEAFF
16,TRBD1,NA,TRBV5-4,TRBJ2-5,TGTGCCAGCAGCCAGGGGACAGGGCCTTCCTGGGAGACCCAGTACTTC,CASSQGTGPSWETQYF
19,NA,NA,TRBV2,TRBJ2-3,TGTGCCAGCAGTGAAGCTGCCTCGTCGGGAGACCCTAGCACAGATACGCAGTATTTT,CASSEAASSGDPSTDTQYF
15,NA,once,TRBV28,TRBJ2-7,TGTGCCAGCAGGGAGGGGGGACCATCAGGAAGCGAGCAGTACTTC,CASREGGPSGSEQYF
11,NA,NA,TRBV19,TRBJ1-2,TGTGCCAGTACCTCACCCTATGGCTACACCTTC,CASTSPYGYTF
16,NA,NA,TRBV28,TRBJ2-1,TGTGCCAGCAGAGCCGCCCGACTCTTAACTTACAATGAGCAGTTCTTC,CASRAARLLTYNEQFF
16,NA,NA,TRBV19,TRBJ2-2,TGTGCCAGTAGGCGGTTCCAGGTCGGGAACACCGGGGAGCTGTTTTTT,CASRRFQVGNTGELFF
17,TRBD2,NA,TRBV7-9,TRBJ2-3,TGTGCCAGCAGCTTACCCCGACTAGCGCGCAACACAGATACGCAGTATTTT,CASSLPRLARNTDTQYF
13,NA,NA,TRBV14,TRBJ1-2,TGTGCCAGCAGCCTAGTGGAGTCCTATGGCTACACCTTC,CASSLVESYGYTF
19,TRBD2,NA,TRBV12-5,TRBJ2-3,TGTGCTAGTGGTTTGGTACATCTCATGCTAGCGGGACGCACAGATACGCAGTATTTT,CASGLVHLMLAGRTDTQYF
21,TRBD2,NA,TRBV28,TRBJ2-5,TGTGCCAGCAGTTTAGAGGTGTTAAGGACTAGCGGGAGAGGGGGAGAGGAGACCCAGTACTTC,CASSLEVLRTSGRGGEETQYF
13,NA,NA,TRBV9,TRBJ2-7,TGTGCCAGCAGCCCCGGTCCAAACTACGAGCAGTACTTC,CASSPGPNYEQYF
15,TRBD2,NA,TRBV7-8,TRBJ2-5,TGTGCCAGCAGTAATACGGGACTAGGGGGTGAGACCCAGTACTTC,CASSNTGLGGETQYF
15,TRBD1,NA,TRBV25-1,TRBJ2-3,TGTGCCAGCAGACACACCGGGACAGACACAGATACGCAGTATTTT,CASRHTGTDTDTQYF
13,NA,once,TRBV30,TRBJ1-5,TGTGCCTGGAGTGTGGGGAGCAATCAGCCCCAGCATTTT,CAWSVGSNQPQHF
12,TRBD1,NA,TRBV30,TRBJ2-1,TGTGCGGGGGACAGCGTAGGCAATGAGCAGTTCTTC,CAGDSVGNEQFF
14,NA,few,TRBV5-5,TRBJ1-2,TGTGCCAGCAGACTAACAGGGACTAGGGATGGCTACACCTTC,CASRLTGTRDGYTF
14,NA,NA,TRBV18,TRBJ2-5,TGTGCCAGCTCACCACCGGGTCGGCAAGAGACCCAGTACTTC,CASSPPGRQETQYF
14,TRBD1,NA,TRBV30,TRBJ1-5,TGTGCCTGGAGGCCGGGGACAGGGGGTCAGCCCCAGCATTTT,CAWRPGTGGQPQHF
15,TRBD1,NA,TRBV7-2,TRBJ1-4,TGTGCCAGCAGCTTCTACAGGGGTACTAATGAAAAACTGTTTTTT,CASSFYRGTNEKLFF
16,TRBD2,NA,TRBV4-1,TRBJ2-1,TGCGCCAGCAGCCAAGATGGGACTAGCGGGACCCGTGGGCAGTTCTTC,CASSQDGTSGTRGQFF
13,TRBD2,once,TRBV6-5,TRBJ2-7,TGTGCCAGCAAAGAGGGGTCTAGCGGCAAGGGAACCTTC,CASKEGSSGKGTF
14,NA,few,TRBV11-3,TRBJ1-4,TGTGCCAGCAGCTCCGGGACGGATAATGAAAAACTGTTTTTT,CASSSGTDNEKLFF
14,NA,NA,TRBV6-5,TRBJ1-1,TGTGCCAGCAGTTCCAGAGGCGCGAACACTGAAGCTTTCTTT,CASSSRGANTEAFF
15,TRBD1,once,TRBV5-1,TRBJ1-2,TGCGCCAGCAGCGAAGGAGGCAGGGGGTTCTATGGCTACACCTTC,CASSEGGRGFYGYTF
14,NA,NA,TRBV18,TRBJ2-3,TGTGCCAGCTCATCTCGAGCCCGAGGAGATACGCAGTATTTT,CASSSRARGDTQYF
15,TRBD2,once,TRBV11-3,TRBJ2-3,TGTGCCAGCAGCTTGCTAGCGGGAAGTCTGGATACGCAGTATTTT,CASSLLAGSLDTQYF
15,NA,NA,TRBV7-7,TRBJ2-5,TGTGCTAGCAGCCCACCGGGACACCGAAAAGAGACCCAGTACTTC,CASSPPGHRKETQYF
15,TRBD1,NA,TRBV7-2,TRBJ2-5,TGTGCCAGTCTCCGGGAAACAGGGGTTCCGGAGACCCAGTACTTC,CASLRETGVPETQYF
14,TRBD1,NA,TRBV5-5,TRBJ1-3,TGTGCCAGCAGGCGACAGGGTCCCGGAAACACCATATATTTT,CASRRQGPGNTIYF
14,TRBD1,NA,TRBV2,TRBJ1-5,TGTGCCAGCAGCGAGACAGGGGCCAATCAGCCCCAGCATTTT,CASSETGANQPQHF
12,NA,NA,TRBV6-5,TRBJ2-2,TGTGCCAGCAGTTCCTTTAGCGGGGAGCTGTTTTTT,CASSSFSGELFF
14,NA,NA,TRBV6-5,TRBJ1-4,TGTGCCAGCAGTTACGGCGGGGGAAGGGAAAAACTGTTTTTT,CASSYGGGREKLFF
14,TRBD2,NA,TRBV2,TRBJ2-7,TGTGCCAGCAGTCTAGCGGGAGGGAGGTACGAGCAGTACTTC,CASSLAGGRYEQYF
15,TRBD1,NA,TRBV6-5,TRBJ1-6,TGTGCCAGCAGCTACCGGGACAGGGAGAATTCACCCCTCCACTTT,CASSYRDRENSPLHF
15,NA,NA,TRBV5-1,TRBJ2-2,TGCGCCAGCAGCTTGACCCTGTCGAACACCGGGGAGCTGTTTTTT,CASSLTLSNTGELFF